Reported below is one TCR beta chain. Some clones are missing from TCRdb's copy, which holds only in-frame ones; the method was immunoSEQ multiplex PCR. The data show over 200,000 clones, around 82% seen once. The sample belongs to a study of blood T cell repertoires in COVID-19. Germline assignment: CDR1 SGHRS and CDR2 YFSETQ. The CDR3 has 16 residues. V gave up 4 bases and J gave up 0 bases; unmatched junction bases: 6. The TCR sequence derives from a man aged 80 or over with acute or convalescent COVID-19. The chain employs TRBV5-1 and TRBJ1-4; 7 bases align to TRBD1. Sequenced input: peripheral blood. The CDR3 region has the DNA TGCGCCAGCAGCAGGACAGGCCCGCCAACTAATGAAAAACTGTTTTTT. This translates into CASSRTGPPTNEKLFF.